This T cell receptor (beta chain) stems from a study of T-cell memory formation after mild COVID-19. MiXCR, run by TCRdb on the 5' RACE reads, gives a single entry per CDR3 protein. The sample carries roughly 150,000 distinct CDR3 sequences, 10% to 15% recorded once. This clonotype occurred a few times. This CDR3 is built from 15 residues. The junction had 4 bases not matched to a gene; V was cut back by 6 bases and J by 4 bases. The V gene's germline CDR1 is DFQATT and CDR2 SNEGSKA (reference sequence). The genes are TRBV20-1 and TRBJ2-1; TRBD2 matches at 15 bases. Sequenced input: PBMCs or a T cell subset sorted from them (not recorded which). This receptor was obtained from a man younger than 35 who had mild COVID-19 (a few samples of this study predate the infection). Cell type and time point are not known. CDR3 nucleotide sequence: TGCAGTGCGCCGGGACTAGCGGGGGGATACAATGAGCAGTTCTTC. Residues: CSAPGLAGGYNEQFF.